This TCR beta chain derives from a study of shared clonotypes between healthy human individuals. Whole-study results and caveats: In the sorted subsets, rarefaction showed sequencing was incomplete despite large depth. Sharing across four donors was highest in naive CD4 (roughly 5%) and lowest in memory CD8 (roughly 0.4%).

Samples underwent the assay at deep level. Profiling relied on immunoSEQ multiplex PCR, and the TCRdb table lists in-frame clones only, not all of them. The repertoire consists of 1.5 million to 2.5 million clones, with roughly 95% occurring once and the leading ten covering 0.95% to 1.5%. Positively selected for CCR7, the CD45RO-negative cells used as naive CD8 cells excluded terminally differentiated effector memory CD45RA+ cells. Turning to this clone: Its antigen is as yet unknown.

Germline V gene sequence: CDR1 ENHRY, CDR2 SYGVKD. The V gene lost 2 bases and the J gene lost 3 bases, with 5 bases spanning the gap. The CDR3 consists of 13 residues. V is TRBV10-3 and J is TRBJ2-1; perhaps D is TRBD1 or TRBD2 (5 bases each). Material: naive CD8+ T cells sorted from blood. The TCR sequence derives from a man aged 18-30 years in good health. The CDR3 sequence: CAISEGGYNEQFF. The DNA of the CDR3 is TGTGCCATCAGTGAGGGGGGCTACAATGAGCAGTTCTTC.